This T cell receptor beta chain was captured in a study of OX40 agonist ivuxolimab in advanced cancers. General notes on the study: Ivuxolimab was a fully human IgG2 agonistic monoclonal antibody targeting the costimulatory receptor OX40 (CD134). Intravenous ivuxolimab was administered to patients every 2 weeks at six dose levels: 0.01, 0.1, 0.3, 1.5, 3 and 10 mg/kg. Of the approximately 50 dose-escalation patients, hepatocellular carcinoma was present in around 20, melanoma in approximately 15, renal cell carcinoma in 9 and head and neck cancer in 9. In the dose-escalation cohort, approximately 82% of patients were male, and the mean age was about 55 years, with a range of 23 to 79. Prior anti-PD-1, anti-PD-L1 or anti-CTLA-4 therapy was permitted, and checkpoint inhibitors had been received by around 39% of dose-escalation patients. Three dose-escalation patients achieved partial responses, one with hepatocellular carcinoma and two with cutaneous melanoma. The purpose of peripheral TCRbeta sequencing was to test whether ivuxolimab changed TCR sequence diversity and led to clonal T-cell expansion. The paper covers the monotherapy dose-escalation part of the phase I ivuxolimab trial, which included N of about 51 patients.

Patients with a history of autoimmune disease or receiving systemic immunosuppression were excluded from the trial. Peripheral blood for TCR sequencing was drawn from every dose cohort at baseline, at cycle 4 day 1 and at cycle 7 day 1. Samples were obtained from an open-label, multicenter, first-in-human phase I dose-escalation trial of ivuxolimab. Adults with locally advanced or metastatic head and neck squamous cell, hepatocellular, melanoma or renal cell carcinoma were enrolled in the trial. Before TCR sequencing, CD4+ and CD8+ T cells were separately sorted from peripheral blood. General conclusions and limits of the study: At doses of 0.1 to 3.0 mg/kg, clonal expansion of both CD4+ and CD8+ T cells in blood was seen between baseline and week 6. Low levels of normalized T-cell clonal expansion were also seen in some patients who did not respond. On average, CD8+ T cells showed more expanded clones than CD4+ T cells after ivuxolimab. In the 0.1-3.0 mg/kg groups, partial responders had among the lowest normalized peripheral clonal expansion, particularly in CD8+ T cells. The antigen specificity of the clonally expanded peripheral T cells was not determined.

For sequencing of the TCRbeta CDR3 region, genomic DNA was extracted from the sorted cells. The immunoSEQ Assay was used for sequencing of TCRbeta CDR3 regions. The clones in this table, taken by TCRdb from immuneACCESS, are in-frame only. Not every clone is retained; where verified, under half of the shortfall comes from an unresolved V gene, and the cause of the rest is unknown. For this sample the table gives some 85,000 clones, of which roughly 87% were detected only once. The ten largest clones represent 0.2% to 0.3% of the sample. Trimming takes 0 bases from V and 4 bases from J, and the germline ends sit 9 bases apart. The CDR1 and CDR2 encoded by the germline V gene are SGHDN and FVKESK. The CDR3 covers 15 residues, taking in both the cysteine and the phenylalanine. Kept here is only the CDR3 DNA, which spans 45 bases and is read in frame from base 1. With respect to this clone: Its antigen is unknown. The input lacks base qualities; no much larger clone sits a single base away.

This receptor was taken from an adult with an advanced solid tumor such as melanoma, head and neck, liver or kidney cancer. The rearrangement combines TRBV14 with TRBJ1-4; the D gene assignment is ambiguous. Here the sequenced sample was CD4+ or CD8+ T cells sorted from blood, taken in a trial of the OX40 agonist ivuxolimab. At the DNA level, the sequence is TGTGCCAGCAGCCAAGATCGGCAGCTTAATGAAAAACTGTTTTTT. Its protein reads: CASSQDRQLNEKLFF.